The present TCR beta chain was sequenced within a study of regulatory T cells in long-lasting Graves disease. Findings and caveats of the study: Gene preferences differed: TRBV28, TRBJ1-2, TRBJ2-5 in persistent cases.

Building the TCR beta libraries relied on iRepertoire HTBI primers, and CDR3 regions underwent Arm-PCR. TCRdb re-called the multiplex PCR reads with MiXCR, one entry per CDR3 protein. Counted here are hundreds of thousands of distinct CDR3 sequences, around 20% occurring once; the ten biggest clones make up approximately 7.8%. In this sample, this clonotype turned up many times. Antigen: not known. Time point described: persistent/refractory GD, antithyroid drugs over 5 years with positive TRAb. PBMC-derived RNA was used for the TCR library. Graves' disease diagnosis was established per American Thyroid Association guidelines. An endocrinology department located in Xi'an, China, was where the patients came from. A roughly 8.7-milliliter sample of peripheral blood was drawn into EDTA tubes. Trimming removed 5 bases from V and 3 bases from J; junction bases left unmatched: 12. This CDR3 spans 18 amino acids. The V gene's germline CDR1 is SGHAT and CDR2 FQNNGV.

The chain uses TRBV11-2 and TRBJ2-2; 10 positions match TRBD2. This sequence originates from a female donor with Graves disease. The input for sequencing was peripheral blood mononuclear cells (PBMCs), taken when the disease was refractory, from a patient treated with antithyroid drugs. In DNA form, the CDR3 reads TGTGCCAGCAGCCCCGAGGCGCTAGCGGGAGTTTACACCGGGGAGCTGTTTTTT. This codes for CASSPEALAGVYTGELFF.